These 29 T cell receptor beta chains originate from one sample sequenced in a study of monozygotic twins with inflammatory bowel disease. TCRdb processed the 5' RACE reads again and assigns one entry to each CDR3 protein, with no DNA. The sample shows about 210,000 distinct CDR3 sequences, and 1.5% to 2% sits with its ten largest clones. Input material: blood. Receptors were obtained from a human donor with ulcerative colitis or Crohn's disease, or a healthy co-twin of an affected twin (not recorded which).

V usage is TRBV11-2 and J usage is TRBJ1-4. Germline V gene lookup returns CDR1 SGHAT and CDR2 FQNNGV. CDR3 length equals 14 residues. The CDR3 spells CASSLGGANEKLFF.

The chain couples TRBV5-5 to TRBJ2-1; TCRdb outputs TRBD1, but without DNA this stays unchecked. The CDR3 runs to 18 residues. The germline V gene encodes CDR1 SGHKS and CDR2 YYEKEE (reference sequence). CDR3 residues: CASSALGLAGASYNEQFF.

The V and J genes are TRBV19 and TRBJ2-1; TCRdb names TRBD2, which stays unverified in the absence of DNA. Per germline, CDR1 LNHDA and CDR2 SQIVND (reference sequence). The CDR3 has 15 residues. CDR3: CASSPRGDWHNEQFF.

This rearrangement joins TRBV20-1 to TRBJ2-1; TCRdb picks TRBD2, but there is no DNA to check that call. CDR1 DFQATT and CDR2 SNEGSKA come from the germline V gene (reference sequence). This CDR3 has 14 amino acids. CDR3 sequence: CSASNLEGWNEQFF.

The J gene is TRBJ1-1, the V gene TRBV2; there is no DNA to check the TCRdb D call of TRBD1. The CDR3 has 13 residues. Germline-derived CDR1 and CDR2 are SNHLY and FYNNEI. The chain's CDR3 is CASRLQGDTEAFF. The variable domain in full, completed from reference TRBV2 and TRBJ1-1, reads EPEVTQTPSHQVTQMGQEVILRCVPISNHLYFYWYRQILGQKVEFLVSFYNNEISEKSEIFDDQFSVERPDGSNFTLKIRSTKLEDSAMYFCASRLQGDTEAFFGQGTRLTVV.

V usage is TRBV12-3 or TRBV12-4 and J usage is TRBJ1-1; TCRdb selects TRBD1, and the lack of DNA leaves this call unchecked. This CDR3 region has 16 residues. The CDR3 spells CASSLALAGALTEAFF.

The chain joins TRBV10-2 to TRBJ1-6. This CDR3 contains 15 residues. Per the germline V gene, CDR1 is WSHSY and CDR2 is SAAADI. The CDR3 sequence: CASSEKQLSNSPLHF.

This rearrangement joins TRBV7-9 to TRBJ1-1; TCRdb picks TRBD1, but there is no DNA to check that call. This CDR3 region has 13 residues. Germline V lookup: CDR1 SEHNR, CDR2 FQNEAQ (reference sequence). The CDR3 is CASSFDQGAEAFF.

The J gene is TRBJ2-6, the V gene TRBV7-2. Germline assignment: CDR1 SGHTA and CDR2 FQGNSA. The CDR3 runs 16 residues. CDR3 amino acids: CASSSTWHSGANVLTF.

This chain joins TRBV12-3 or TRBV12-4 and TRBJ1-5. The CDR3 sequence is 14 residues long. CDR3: CASSFGRVYQPQYF.

CDR3: CASSLRTPYEQYF. The chain combines TRBV5-5 with TRBJ2-7. This CDR3 is built from 13 residues. CDR1 SGHKS and CDR2 YYEKEE come from the germline V gene (reference sequence).

Here the CDR3 reads CSARNGQGTDTQYF. The chain is built from TRBV20-1 and TRBJ2-3; checking the TCRdb D call of TRBD1 is not possible without DNA. This CDR3 region has 14 residues. Germline CDR1 DFQATT, CDR2 SNEGSKA (reference sequence).

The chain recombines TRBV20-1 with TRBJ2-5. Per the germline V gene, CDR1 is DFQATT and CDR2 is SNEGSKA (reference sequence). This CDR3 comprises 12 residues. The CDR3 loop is CSAYRPEETQYF.

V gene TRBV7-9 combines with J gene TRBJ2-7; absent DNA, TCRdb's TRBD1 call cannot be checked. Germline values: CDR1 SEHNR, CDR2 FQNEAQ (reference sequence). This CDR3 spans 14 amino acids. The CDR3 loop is CASSGRGYSYEQYF.

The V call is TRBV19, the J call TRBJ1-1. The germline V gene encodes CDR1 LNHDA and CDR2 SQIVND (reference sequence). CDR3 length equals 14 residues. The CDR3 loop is CASLRGREGTEAFF.

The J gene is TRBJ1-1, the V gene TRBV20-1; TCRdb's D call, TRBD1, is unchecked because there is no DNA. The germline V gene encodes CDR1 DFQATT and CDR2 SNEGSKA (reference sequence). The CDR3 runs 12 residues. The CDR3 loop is CSAPQGGSEAFF.

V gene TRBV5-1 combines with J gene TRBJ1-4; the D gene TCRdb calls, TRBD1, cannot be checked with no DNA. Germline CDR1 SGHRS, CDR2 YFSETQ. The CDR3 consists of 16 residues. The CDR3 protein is CASSWKRDRPNEKLFF.

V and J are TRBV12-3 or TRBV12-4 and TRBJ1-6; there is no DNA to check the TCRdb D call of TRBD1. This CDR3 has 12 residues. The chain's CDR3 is CASSRGGSPLHF.

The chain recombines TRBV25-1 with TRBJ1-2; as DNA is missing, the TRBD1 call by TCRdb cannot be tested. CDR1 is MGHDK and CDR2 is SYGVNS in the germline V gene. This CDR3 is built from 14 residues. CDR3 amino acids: CASSELGQNYGYTF.

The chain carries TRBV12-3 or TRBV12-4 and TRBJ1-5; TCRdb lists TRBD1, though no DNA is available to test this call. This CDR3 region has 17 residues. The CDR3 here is CASSSFPGQGYNQPQHF.

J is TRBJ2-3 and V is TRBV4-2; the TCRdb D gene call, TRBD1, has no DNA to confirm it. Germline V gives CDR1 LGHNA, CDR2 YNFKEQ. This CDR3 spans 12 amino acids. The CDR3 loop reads CASSTGPDTQYF.

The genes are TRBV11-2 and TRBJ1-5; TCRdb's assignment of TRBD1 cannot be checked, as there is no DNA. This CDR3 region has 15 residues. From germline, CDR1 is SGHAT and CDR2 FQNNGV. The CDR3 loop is CASSSGVPGNQPQHF.

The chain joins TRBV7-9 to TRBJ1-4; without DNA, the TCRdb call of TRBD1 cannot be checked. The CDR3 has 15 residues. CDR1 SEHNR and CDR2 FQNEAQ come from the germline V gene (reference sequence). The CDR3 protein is CASSWTGQLNEKLFF.

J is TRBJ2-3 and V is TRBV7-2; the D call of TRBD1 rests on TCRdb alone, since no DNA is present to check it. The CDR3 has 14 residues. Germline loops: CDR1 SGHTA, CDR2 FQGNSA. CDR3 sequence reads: CASPSLGGTDTQYF.

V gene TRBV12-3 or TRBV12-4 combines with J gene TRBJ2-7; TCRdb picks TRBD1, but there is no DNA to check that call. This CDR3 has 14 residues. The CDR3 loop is CASSQDRGQEEQYF.

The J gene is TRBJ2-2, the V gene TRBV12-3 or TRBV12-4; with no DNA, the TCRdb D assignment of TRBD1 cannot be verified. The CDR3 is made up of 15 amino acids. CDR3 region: CASILSQGFYGELFF.

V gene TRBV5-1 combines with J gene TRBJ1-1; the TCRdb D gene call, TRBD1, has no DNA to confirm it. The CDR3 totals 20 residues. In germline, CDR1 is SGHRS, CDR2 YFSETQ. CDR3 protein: CASTSSGGQGVKEGMTEAFF.

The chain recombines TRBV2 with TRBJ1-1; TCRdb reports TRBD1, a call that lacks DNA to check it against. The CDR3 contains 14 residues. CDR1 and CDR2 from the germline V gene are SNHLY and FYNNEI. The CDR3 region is CASRAGRGNTEAFF.

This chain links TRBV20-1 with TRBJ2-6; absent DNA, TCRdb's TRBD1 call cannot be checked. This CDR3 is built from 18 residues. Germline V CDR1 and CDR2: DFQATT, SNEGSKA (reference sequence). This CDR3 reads CSARGVGDRDSGANVLTF.